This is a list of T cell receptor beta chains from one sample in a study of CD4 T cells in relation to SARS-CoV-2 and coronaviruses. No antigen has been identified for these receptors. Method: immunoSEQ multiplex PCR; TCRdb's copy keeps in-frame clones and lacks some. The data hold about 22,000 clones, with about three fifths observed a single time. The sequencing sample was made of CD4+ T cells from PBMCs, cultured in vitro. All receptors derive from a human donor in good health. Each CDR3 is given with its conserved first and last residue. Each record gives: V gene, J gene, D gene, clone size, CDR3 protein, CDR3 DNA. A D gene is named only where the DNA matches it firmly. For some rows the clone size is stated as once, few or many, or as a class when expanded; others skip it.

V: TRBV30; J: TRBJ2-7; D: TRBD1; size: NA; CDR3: CACRRTGGYEQYF; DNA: TGTGCCTGTCGGAGGACAGGGGGATACGAGCAGTACTTC
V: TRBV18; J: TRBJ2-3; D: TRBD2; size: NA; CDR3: CASSPLTQVLAGDFLTDTQYF; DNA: TGTGCCAGCTCACCACTGACACAGGTACTAGCGGGAGATTTTCTCACAGATACGCAGTATTTT
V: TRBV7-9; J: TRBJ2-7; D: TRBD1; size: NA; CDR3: CASSLGGQGVSYEQYF; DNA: TGTGCCAGCAGCTTGGGTGGACAGGGGGTATCCTACGAGCAGTACTTC
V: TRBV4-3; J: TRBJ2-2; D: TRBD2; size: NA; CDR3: CASSLIQGTSGGAGELFF; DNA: TGCGCCAGCAGCCTCATACAAGGGACTAGCGGGGGGGCCGGGGAGCTGTTTTTT
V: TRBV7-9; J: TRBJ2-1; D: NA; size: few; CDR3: CASSYEYNEQFF; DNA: TGTGCCAGCAGCTACGAATACAATGAGCAGTTCTTC
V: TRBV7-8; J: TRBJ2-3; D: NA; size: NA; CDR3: CASSSSGQPNTDTQYF; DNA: TGTGCCAGCAGTTCATCGGGGCAGCCCAACACAGATACGCAGTATTTT
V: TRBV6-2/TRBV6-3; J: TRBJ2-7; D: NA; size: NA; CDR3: CASSPAQGTIDEQYF; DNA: TGTGCCAGCAGCCCCGCTCAGGGGACAATCGACGAGCAGTACTTC
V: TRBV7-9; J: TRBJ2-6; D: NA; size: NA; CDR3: CASSFGRTGANVLTF; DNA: TGTGCCAGCAGCTTCGGGAGAACTGGGGCCAACGTCCTGACTTTC
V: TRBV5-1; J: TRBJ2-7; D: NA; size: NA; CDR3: CASSSGGGGWGEQYF; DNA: TGCGCCAGCAGCTCCGGAGGGGGCGGCTGGGGCGAGCAGTACTTC
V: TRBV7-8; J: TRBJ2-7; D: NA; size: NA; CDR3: CASSRSGYEQYF; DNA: TGTGCCAGCAGCCGCTCGGGGTACGAGCAGTACTTC
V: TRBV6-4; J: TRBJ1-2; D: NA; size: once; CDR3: CASSPGTGNYGYTF; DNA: TGTGCCAGCAGTCCTGGGACGGGGAACTATGGCTACACCTTC
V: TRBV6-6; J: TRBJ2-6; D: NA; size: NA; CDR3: CASSPLTGPSGANVLTF; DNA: TGTGCCAGCAGTCCCCTGACAGGCCCCTCTGGGGCCAACGTCCTGACTTTC
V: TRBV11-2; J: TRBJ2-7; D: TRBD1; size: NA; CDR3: CASSLAWTGGNEQYF; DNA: TGTGCCAGCAGCTTAGCATGGACAGGGGGCAACGAGCAGTACTTC
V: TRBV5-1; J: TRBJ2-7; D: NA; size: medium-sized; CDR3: CASSPADSYEQYF; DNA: TGCGCCAGCAGCCCAGCGGATTCCTACGAGCAGTACTTC